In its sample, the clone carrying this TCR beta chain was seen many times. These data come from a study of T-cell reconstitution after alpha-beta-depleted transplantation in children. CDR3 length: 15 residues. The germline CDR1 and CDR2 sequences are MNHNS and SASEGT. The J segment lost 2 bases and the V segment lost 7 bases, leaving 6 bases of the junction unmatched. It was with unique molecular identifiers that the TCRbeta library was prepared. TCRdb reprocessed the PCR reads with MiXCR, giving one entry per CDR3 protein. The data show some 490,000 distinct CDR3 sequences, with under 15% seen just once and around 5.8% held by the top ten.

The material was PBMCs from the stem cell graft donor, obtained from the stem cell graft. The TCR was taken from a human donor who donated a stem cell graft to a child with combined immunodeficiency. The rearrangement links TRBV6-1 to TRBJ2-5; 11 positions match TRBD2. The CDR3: CASTYSGGVQETQYF. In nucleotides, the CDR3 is TGTGCCAGCACCTATAGCGGGGGGGTACAAGAGACCCAGTACTTC.